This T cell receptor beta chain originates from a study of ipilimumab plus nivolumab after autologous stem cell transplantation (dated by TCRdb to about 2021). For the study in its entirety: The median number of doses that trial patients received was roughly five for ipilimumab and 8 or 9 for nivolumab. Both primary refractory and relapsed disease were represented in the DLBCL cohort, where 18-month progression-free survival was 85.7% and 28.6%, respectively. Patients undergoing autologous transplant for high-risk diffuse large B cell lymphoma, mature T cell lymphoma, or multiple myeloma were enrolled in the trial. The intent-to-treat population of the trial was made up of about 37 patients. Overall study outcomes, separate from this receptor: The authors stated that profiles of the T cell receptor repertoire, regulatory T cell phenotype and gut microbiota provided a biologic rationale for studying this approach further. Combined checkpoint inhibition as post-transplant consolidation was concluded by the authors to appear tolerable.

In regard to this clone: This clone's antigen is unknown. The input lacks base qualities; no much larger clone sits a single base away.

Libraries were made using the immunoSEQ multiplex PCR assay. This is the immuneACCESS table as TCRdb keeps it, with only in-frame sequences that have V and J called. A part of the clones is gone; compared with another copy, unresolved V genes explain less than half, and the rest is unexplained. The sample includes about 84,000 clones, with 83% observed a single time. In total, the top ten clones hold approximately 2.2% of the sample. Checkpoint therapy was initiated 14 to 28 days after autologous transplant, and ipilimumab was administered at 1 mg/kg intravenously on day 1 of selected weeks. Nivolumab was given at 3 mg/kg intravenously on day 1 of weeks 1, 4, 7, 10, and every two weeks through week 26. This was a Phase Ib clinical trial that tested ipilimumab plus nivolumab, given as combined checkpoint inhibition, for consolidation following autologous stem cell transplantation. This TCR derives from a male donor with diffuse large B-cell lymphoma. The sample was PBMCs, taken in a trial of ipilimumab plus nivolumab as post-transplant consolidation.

The sequenced DNA: TGTGCCAGCAGCTTAAGGGGACAGCGCACAGATACGCAGTATTTT. Translated, this gives CASSLRGQRTDTQYF. The chain joins TRBV7-3 to TRBJ2-3; a stretch of 7 junction bases matches TRBD1. Looking up the germline V gene yields CDR1 SGHTA and CDR2 FQGTGA. Spanning cysteine to phenylalanine, the CDR3 consists of 15 amino acids. Only CDR3 DNA remains: 45 bases, in frame from the first base. At the junction V is shortened by 1 base and J by 1 base; bases outside the gene matches: 2.